This TCR beta chain was profiled in a study of CXCR3-negative and CXCR3-positive naive CD8 T cells. Study-level points and caveats: Between one naive subset and the other, surface CD5 was comparable, and TCR strength was inferred from TRB CDR3 properties. The TRB CDR3s that CXCR3-positive naive cells carried were more hydrophobic than those of CXCR3-negative naive cells. Memory, not naive, CXCR3-negative and CXCR3-positive cells differed in TRBV-TRBJ usage.

A CD45RO-CCR7+CD27+CD95- phenotype identified naive CD8+ T cells. A remark on this clonotype: As yet, its antigen is unknown.

Germline assignment: CDR1 LGHNA and CDR2 YNFKEQ. The CDR3 runs to 15 residues. TRB cDNA libraries were made by UMI-labeled 5' RACE. TCRdb re-analyzed the 5' RACE reads; it lists each CDR3 protein once, without DNA. The sample table sets out about 63,000 distinct CDR3 sequences. The specimen was naive CXCR3+ CD8+ T cells from blood. Subset in this sample: CD45RO-CCR7+CD27+CD95- naive CD8+ T cells expressing CXCR3 (TNR3+). The chain uses TRBV4-2 and TRBJ2-5; TCRdb designates TRBD1, a call that cannot be tested without DNA. The TCR sequence derives from a human donor in good health. Some clones in this sample may be carry-over from other donors' samples. The CDR3 sequence: CASSQDGTVQETQYF.